This entry features one T cell receptor beta chain sequence. Its specificity is unknown. Healthy Russian Caucasian donors spanned ages about 6 to 95 years. The sample originates from a study of blood T cells in healthy people across ages. Findings and limits, study-wide: Measured against age, TCR beta diversity per million T cells decreased in a roughly linear manner.

Using a J-beta primer mix together with a sample-barcoded 5' primer, a second PCR was run for about 7 to 12 cycles. TCRdb independently ran MiXCR on the 5' RACE reads; one entry per CDR3 protein. The sample shows approximately 730,000 distinct CDR3 sequences, more than 40% of them seen only once. V gave up 3 bases and J gave up 5 bases, with 5 bases separating them. Per the germline V gene, CDR1 is DFQATT and CDR2 is SNEGSKA (reference sequence). The CDR3 totals 10 residues. The TCR sequence derives from a woman aged 55 to 70 in good health. The chain has TRBV20-1 and TRBJ2-7, with no clear D. Sequencing was carried out using blood. CDR3: CSARSHEQYF. CDR3 nucleotide sequence: TGCAGTGCTAGGAGCCACGAGCAGTACTTC.